This entry lists 20 T cell receptor beta chains sequenced from one sample in a study of cytomegalovirus exposure and HLA in healthy donors. The PCR was carried out with 60 Vbeta primers and 13 Jbeta primers. Method: immunoSEQ multiplex PCR; TCRdb's copy keeps in-frame clones and lacks some. The sample carries about 65,000 clones, 62% recorded once. Source material: PBMCs. These receptors were obtained from a man aged 25-40 years in good health and CMV-seronegative.

This clone was detected a few times. V is TRBV4-1 and J is TRBJ1-4, with D hard to call. This CDR3 has 17 residues. V was cut by 4 bases and J by 4 bases, with 19 bases left in between. Germline V gives CDR1 MGHRA, CDR2 YSYEKL. This CDR3 is CASSPPRGLEDNEKLFF. The CDR3 nucleotides are TGCGCCAGCAGCCCTCCCCGCGGGCTGGAGGATAATGAAAAACTGTTTTTT.

This clone was seen once. V and J are TRBV29-1 and TRBJ2-1, with TRBD2 matching 9 bases. The J segment lost 10 bases and the V segment lost 6 bases, leaving 13 bases of the junction unmatched. CDR3 length: 14 residues. CDR1 is SQVTM and CDR2 is ANQGSEA in the germline V gene. CDR3 region: CSVGASGGIREQFF. In nucleotides, the CDR3 is TGCAGCGTAGGGGCCAGCGGGGGGATACGGGAGCAGTTCTTC.

V is TRBV7-6 and J is TRBJ2-1, with 9 positions matching TRBD2. The germline V gene encodes CDR1 SGHVS and CDR2 FNYEAQ. V was clipped by 0 bases and J by 6 bases; unmatched bases: 3. CDR3 length equals 15 residues. This chain's CDR3 is CASSLAAGGPNEQFF. The CDR3 DNA sequence: TGTGCCAGCAGCTTAGCGGCGGGGGGGCCCAATGAGCAGTTCTTC. The full variable domain, in which reference TRBV7-6 and TRBJ2-1 provide the parts outside the CDR3, is GAGVSQSPRYKVTKRGQDVALRCDPISGHVSLYWYRQALGQGPEFLTYFNYEAQQDKSGLPNDRFSAERPEGSISTLTIQRTEQRDSAMYRCASSLAAGGPNEQFFGPGTRLTVL.

This clone has more than one count but fewer than ten. The V and J genes are TRBV19 and TRBJ2-7; TRBD1 matches 8 bases. Germline V CDR1 and CDR2: LNHDA, SQIVND (reference sequence). CDR3 size: 15 residues. V shed 3 bases, J shed 1 base, and the junction held 5 bases outside the gene matches. In nucleotides, the CDR3 is TGTGCCAGTAGTATGGATACAGGGGGGTCCTACGAGCAGTACTTC. Translated: CASSMDTGGSYEQYF.

The V call is TRBV7-9, the J call TRBJ1-2; 12 bases fit TRBD1. Germline CDR1 reads SEHNR; CDR2 reads FQNEAQ (reference sequence). The V and J ends lost 3 bases and 6 bases, in that order; junction bases with no gene match: 5. The CDR3 is 15 amino acids. CDR3 amino acids: CASSLGTGGLDGYTF. The CDR3 nucleotides read TGTGCCAGCAGCTTGGGGACAGGGGGCCTGGATGGCTACACCTTC. The variable domain in full, completed from reference TRBV7-9 and TRBJ1-2, reads DTGVSQNPRHKITKRGQNVTFRCDPISEHNRLYWYRQTLGQGPEFLTYFQNEAQLEKSRLLSDRFSAERPKGSFSTLEIQRTEQGDSAMYLCASSLGTGGLDGYTFGSGTRLTVV.

The genes are TRBV10-3 and TRBJ1-1, with TRBD1 identical over 12 bases. Germline CDR1 reads ENHRY; CDR2 reads SYGVKD. Trimming removed 6 bases from V and 3 bases from J; junction bases left unmatched: 8. The CDR3 contains 16 residues. DNA of the CDR3: TGTGCCATCAGCCCGGGACAGGGGGCGGGGGACACTGAAGCTTTCTTT. Translating gives CAISPGQGAGDTEAFF.

J is TRBJ2-1 and V is TRBV30; maybe TRBD2 (7 bases). Germline V gene data show CDR1 as GTSNPN and CDR2 as SVGIG (reference sequence). The V end lost 5 bases, the J end lost 9 bases, and 11 bases lay between the germline ends. The length of the CDR3 is 11 residues. This chain's CDR3 is CAWGGAGEQFF. CDR3 DNA: TGTGCCTGGGGGGGGGCCGGTGAGCAGTTCTTC. The full variable domain, its missing parts supplied by reference TRBV30 and TRBJ2-1, is SQTIHQWPATLVQPVGSPLSLECTVEGTSNPNLYWYRQAAGRGLQLLFYSVGIGQISSEVPQNLSASRPQDRQFILSSKKLLLSDSGFYLCAWGGAGEQFFGPGTRLTVL.

The chain carries TRBV5-1 and TRBJ1-4; D is uncertain. V was trimmed by 4 bases and J by 0 bases, leaving 16 bases between them. The CDR3 sequence is 17 residues long. CDR1 is SGHRS and CDR2 is YFSETQ in the germline V gene. The CDR3 region is CASSPRGGRATNEKLFF. The DNA for the CDR3 is TGCGCCAGCAGCCCACGGGGAGGGCGAGCAACTAATGAAAAACTGTTTTTT.

The genes are TRBV7-2 and TRBJ1-2; D gene ambiguous. CDR3 length equals 13 residues. The germline V gene has CDR1 SGHTA and CDR2 FQGNSA. Trimming removed 5 bases from V and 4 bases from J, with 11 bases in between. DNA for the CDR3: TGTGCCAGCAGCCCCAGCGATACCTATGGCTACACCTTC. This translates into CASSPSDTYGYTF.

The rearrangement uses TRBV5-1 and TRBJ2-4; D is possibly TRBD1 (6 bases). The CDR3 consists of 17 residues. CDR1 is SGHRS, CDR2 YFSETQ, per germline. Between the trimmed V and J ends, which lost 0 bases and 0 bases, there was a span of 13 bases. The CDR3 DNA is TGCGCCAGCAGCTTGGTACAGGGTTCTCTAGCCAAAAACATTCAGTACTTC. It codes for CASSLVQGSLAKNIQYF.

The chain joins TRBV4-2 to TRBJ2-7; 9 nucleotides line up with TRBD2. The CDR3 totals 16 residues. V gave up 0 bases and J gave up 2 bases; unmatched junction bases: 5. Germline loops: CDR1 LGHNA, CDR2 YNFKEQ. The CDR3 spells CASSQERGGATYEQYF. CDR3 in DNA: TGTGCCAGCAGCCAAGAACGCGGGGGGGCCACCTACGAGCAGTACTTC.

V and J are TRBV4-1 and TRBJ2-5; a possible D gene is TRBD1 (8 bases). V dropped 1 base and J dropped 5 bases, with 14 bases sitting between them. CDR1 and CDR2 (germline): MGHRA, YSYEKL. CDR3 length equals 15 residues. The DNA of the CDR3 is TGCGCCAGCAGCCAAGTGACAGGGGAGGGGGAGACCCAGTACTTC. As protein: CASSQVTGEGETQYF.

The V and J genes are TRBV6-6 and TRBJ2-1; the match to TRBD1 covers 7 bases. The CDR3 totals 15 residues. V was clipped by 2 bases and J by 2 bases; unmatched bases: 3. Germline CDR1 and CDR2: MNHNY and SVGAGI (reference sequence). DNA for the CDR3: TGTGCCAGCAGTTACCCCGGGACAGCCTACAATGAGCAGTTCTTC. Translating it yields CASSYPGTAYNEQFF.

V is TRBV7-3 and J is TRBJ2-5; D is unclear. CDR1 is SGHTA, CDR2 FQGTGA, per germline. V shed 4 bases and J shed 2 bases, with 8 bases lying between them. CDR3 size: 13 residues. The CDR3 nucleotides are TGTGCCAGCAGCTCTACAGAACAAGAGACCCAGTACTTC. Its protein product is CASSSTEQETQYF.

This clone was seen more than once but under ten times. V and J are TRBV6-1 and TRBJ2-7; 7 nucleotides match TRBD2. V shed 5 bases and J 2 bases; nucleotides not matched to a gene: 6. This CDR3 region has 14 residues. The germline CDR1 and CDR2 sequences are MNHNS and SASEGT. This CDR3 reads CASSFSGVTYEQYF. CDR3 sequence (DNA): TGTGCCAGCAGTTTCAGCGGGGTGACCTACGAGCAGTACTTC.

In this sample, this clone turned up a few times. Distinct nucleotide sequences in the sample also encode this CDR3. The chain recombines TRBV7-8 with TRBJ2-5; possibly TRBD2 for D (5 bases). The germline gives CDR1 SGHVS, CDR2 FQNEAQ. V lost 1 base and J 5 bases, leaving 11 bases between the germline ends. This CDR3 contains 14 residues. CDR3 in amino acids: CASSLDPRGETQYF. In nucleotides, the CDR3 is TGTGCCAGCAGCTTAGATCCCAGAGGGGAGACCCAGTACTTC.

In this sample, this clone turned up a few times. The V gene is TRBV20-1, the J gene TRBJ1-1, with 8 nucleotides matching TRBD1. Per germline, CDR1 DFQATT and CDR2 SNEGSKA (reference sequence). The V gene end was trimmed by 5 bases and the J gene end by 9 bases; junction bases not matched to a gene: 5. The length of the CDR3 is 11 residues. The CDR3 spells CSAAGQAKAFF. CDR3 DNA: TGCAGTGCTGCGGGACAGGCTAAAGCTTTCTTT.

The chain links TRBV15 to TRBJ1-4; TRBD1 might be the D (6 bases). This CDR3 region has 15 residues. The V end lost 8 bases, the J end lost 8 bases, and 21 bases lay between the germline ends. CDR1 LNHNV and CDR2 YYDKDF come from the germline V gene (reference sequence). The CDR3 region has the DNA TGTGCCACCGCGGGGGGCACCGAAGCTTACGAAAAACTGTTTTTT. The encoded protein is CATAGGTEAYEKLFF.

This clone was seen a handful of times. V gene TRBV5-6 combines with J gene TRBJ2-7, with D perhaps TRBD1 (6 bases). CDR3 length: 14 residues. V lost 3 bases to trimming and J lost 0 bases, with 10 bases between them. Per germline, CDR1 SGHDT and CDR2 YYEEEE. For the CDR3, the DNA is TGTGCCAGCAGCTATCAGGGGTTCTCCTACGAGCAGTACTTC. It translates to CASSYQGFSYEQYF.

This clone was picked up a small number of times. J is TRBJ1-5 and V is TRBV30, with 7 bases identical to TRBD1. Germline assignment: CDR1 GTSNPN and CDR2 SVGIG (reference sequence). The junction had 4 bases not matched to a gene; V was cut back by 1 base and J by 4 bases. The CDR3 is 14 amino acids. Written as DNA, the CDR3 is TGTGCCTGGAGTGAAGGACAGGTTAATCAGCCCCAGCATTTT. This translates into CAWSEGQVNQPQHF.